The T cell receptor beta chain described here comes from a study of blood T cell repertoires in COVID-19. Sequencing was performed with immunoSEQ multiplex PCR; in TCRdb, only in-frame clones are kept and a portion is missing. The repertoire has about 280,000 clones, 89% of them found once; the top ten carry approximately 2.2%. The germline V gene has CDR1 LGHDT and CDR2 YNNKEL (reference sequence). The length of the CDR3 is 14 residues. The germline V and J ends were trimmed by 1 base and 1 base, with 7 bases remaining between them. The genes are TRBV3-1 (or the pseudogene TRBV3-2) and TRBJ1-2, with D perhaps matching TRBD1 (6 bases). This TCR was recovered from a man in his fifties with acute or convalescent COVID-19. The sequenced sample was peripheral blood. DNA of the CDR3: TGTGCCAGCAGCCAAGTAGGGGGTAACTATGGCTACACCTTC. This encodes CASSQVGGNYGYTF.